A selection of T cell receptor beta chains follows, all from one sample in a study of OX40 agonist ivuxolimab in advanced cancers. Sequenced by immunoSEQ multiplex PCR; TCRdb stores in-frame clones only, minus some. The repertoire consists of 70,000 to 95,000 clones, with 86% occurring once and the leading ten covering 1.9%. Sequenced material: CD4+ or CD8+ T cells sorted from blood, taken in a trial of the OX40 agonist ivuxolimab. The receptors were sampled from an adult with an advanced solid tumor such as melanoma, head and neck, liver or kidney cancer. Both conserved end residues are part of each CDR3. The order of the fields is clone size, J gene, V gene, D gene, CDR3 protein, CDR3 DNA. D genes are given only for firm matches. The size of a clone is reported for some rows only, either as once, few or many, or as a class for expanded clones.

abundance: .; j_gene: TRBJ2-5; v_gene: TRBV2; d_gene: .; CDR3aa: CASNRMGQETQYF; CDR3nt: TGTGCCAGCAACCGAATGGGGCAAGAGACCCAGTACTTC
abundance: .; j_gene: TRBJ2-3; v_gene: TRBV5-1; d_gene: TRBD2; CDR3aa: CASSITSGVNTDTQYF; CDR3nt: TGCGCCAGCAGCATCACTAGCGGGGTCAACACAGATACGCAGTATTTT
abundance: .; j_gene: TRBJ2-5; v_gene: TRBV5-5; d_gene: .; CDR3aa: CASKLSQETQYF; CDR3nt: TGTGCCAGCAAGCTATCTCAAGAGACCCAGTACTTC
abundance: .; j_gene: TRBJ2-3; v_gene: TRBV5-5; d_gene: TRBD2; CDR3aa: CASSLSLSGGAGQYF; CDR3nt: TGTGCCAGCAGCTTGAGCCTAAGCGGGGGGGCCGGGCAGTATTTT
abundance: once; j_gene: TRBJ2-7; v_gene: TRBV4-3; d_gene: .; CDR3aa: CASTMTLGRGLEQYF; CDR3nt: TGCGCCAGCACGATGACACTGGGGCGAGGTCTCGAGCAGTACTTC
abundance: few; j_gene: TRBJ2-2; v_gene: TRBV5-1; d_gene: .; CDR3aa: CASSAQGKHTGELFF; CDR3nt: TGCGCCAGCAGCGCCCAGGGCAAACACACCGGGGAGCTGTTTTTT
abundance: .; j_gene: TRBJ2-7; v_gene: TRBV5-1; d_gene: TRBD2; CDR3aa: CASSLYSGRINEQYF; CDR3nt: TGCGCCAGCAGCTTGTATAGCGGGAGAATCAACGAGCAGTACTTC
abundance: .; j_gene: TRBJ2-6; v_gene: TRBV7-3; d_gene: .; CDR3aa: CASSLTSSRHSGANVLTF; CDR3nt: TGTGCCAGCAGCTTAACGTCCTCCCGCCACTCTGGGGCCAACGTCCTGACTTTC
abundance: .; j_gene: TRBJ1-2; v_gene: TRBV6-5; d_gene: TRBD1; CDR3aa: CASSSPDRLYGYTF; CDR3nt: TGTGCCAGCAGTTCCCCGGACAGGCTTTATGGCTACACCTTC
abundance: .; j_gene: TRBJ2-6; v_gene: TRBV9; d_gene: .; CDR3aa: CASSVAGNSGANVLTF; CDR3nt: TGTGCCAGCAGCGTAGCCGGGAACTCTGGGGCCAACGTCCTGACTTTC
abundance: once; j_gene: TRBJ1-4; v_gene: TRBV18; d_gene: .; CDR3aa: CATHRAANEKLFF; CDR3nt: TGTGCCACCCATCGGGCAGCTAATGAAAAACTGTTTTTT
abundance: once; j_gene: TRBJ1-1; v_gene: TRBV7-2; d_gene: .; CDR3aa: CASINGQLNTEAFF; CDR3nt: TGTGCCAGCATCAACGGACAGTTGAACACTGAAGCTTTCTTT
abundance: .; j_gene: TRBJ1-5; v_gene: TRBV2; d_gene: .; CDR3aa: CATAGAGNQPQHF; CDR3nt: TGTGCCACGGCCGGGGCTGGCAATCAGCCCCAGCATTTT
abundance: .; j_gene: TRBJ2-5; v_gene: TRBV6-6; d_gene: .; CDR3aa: CASSPVQETQYF; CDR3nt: TGTGCCAGCAGTCCCGTCCAAGAGACCCAGTACTTC
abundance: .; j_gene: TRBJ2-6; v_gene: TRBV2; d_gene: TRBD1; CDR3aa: CASLGRTGGAGGANVLTF; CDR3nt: TGTGCCAGCCTCGGCCGTACAGGGGGCGCCGGTGGGGCCAACGTCCTGACTTTC
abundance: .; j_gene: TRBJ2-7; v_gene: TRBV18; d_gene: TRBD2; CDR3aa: CASSPSSGGSSSYEQYF; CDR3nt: TGTGCCAGCTCACCATCGTCGGGGGGATCCAGCTCCTACGAGCAGTACTTC
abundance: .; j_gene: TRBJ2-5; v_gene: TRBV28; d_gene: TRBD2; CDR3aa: CASSSTTSGGDETQYF; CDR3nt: TGTGCCAGCAGTTCCACGACTAGCGGGGGGGATGAGACCCAGTACTTC
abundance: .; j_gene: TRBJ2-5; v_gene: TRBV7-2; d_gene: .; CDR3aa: CASSTRWRGRETQYF; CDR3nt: TGTGCCAGCAGTACCCGGTGGCGAGGGCGGGAGACCCAGTACTTC
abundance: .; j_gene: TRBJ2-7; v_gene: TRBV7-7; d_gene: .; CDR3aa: CASSLAGGEQYF; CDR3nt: TGTGCCAGCAGCTTAGCAGGGGGCGAGCAGTACTTC
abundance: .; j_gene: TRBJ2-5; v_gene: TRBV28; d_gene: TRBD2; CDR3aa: CASSFPSGMNLQETQYF; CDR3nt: TGTGCCAGCAGTTTTCCTAGCGGGATGAACCTTCAAGAGACCCAGTACTTC
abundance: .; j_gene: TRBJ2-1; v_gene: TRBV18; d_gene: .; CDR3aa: CASSGGRINEQFF; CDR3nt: TGTGCCAGCTCGGGGGGCAGAATCAATGAGCAGTTCTTC
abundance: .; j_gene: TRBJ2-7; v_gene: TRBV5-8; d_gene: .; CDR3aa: CASSPPTLTSYEQYF; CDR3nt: TGTGCCAGCAGCCCGCCCACGCTTACCTCCTACGAGCAGTACTTC
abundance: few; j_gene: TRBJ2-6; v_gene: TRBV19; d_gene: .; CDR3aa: CASNEIFGANVLTF; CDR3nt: TGTGCCAGTAATGAGATTTTTGGGGCCAACGTCCTGACTTTC
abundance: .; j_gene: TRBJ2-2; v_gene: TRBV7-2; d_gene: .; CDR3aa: CASSDPAGNVAGELFF; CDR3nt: TGTGCCAGCAGCGACCCAGCAGGGAACGTCGCCGGGGAGCTGTTTTTT
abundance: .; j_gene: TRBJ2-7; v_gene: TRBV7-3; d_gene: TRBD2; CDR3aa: CASSSGGLAEQYF; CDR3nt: TGTGCCAGCAGCTCGGGGGGGCTTGCCGAGCAGTACTTC
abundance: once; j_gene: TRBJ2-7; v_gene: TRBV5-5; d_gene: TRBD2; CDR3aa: CASSPPGLAGASYEQYF; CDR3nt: TGTGCCAGCAGCCCTCCCGGGCTAGCGGGAGCATCCTACGAGCAGTACTTC
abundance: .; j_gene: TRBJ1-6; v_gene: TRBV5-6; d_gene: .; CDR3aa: CASSLTGDISPLHF; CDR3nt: TGTGCCAGCAGCTTGACTGGGGATATTTCACCCCTCCACTTT
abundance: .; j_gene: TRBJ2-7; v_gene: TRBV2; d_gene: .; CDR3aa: CASSEALGAPGSYEQYF; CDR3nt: TGTGCCAGCAGTGAAGCTCTCGGGGCCCCCGGCTCCTACGAGCAGTACTTC
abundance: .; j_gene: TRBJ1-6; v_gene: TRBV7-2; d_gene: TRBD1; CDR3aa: CASSPRTGANSPLHF; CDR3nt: TGTGCCAGCAGCCCCCGGACAGGTGCGAATTCACCCCTCCACTTT
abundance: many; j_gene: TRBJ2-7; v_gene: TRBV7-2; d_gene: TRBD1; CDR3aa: CASSLARGTGGEQYF; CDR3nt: TGTGCCAGCAGCTTAGCGCGGGGTACAGGGGGCGAGCAGTACTTC
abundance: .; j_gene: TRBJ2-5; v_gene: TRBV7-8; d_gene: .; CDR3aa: CASGFKETQYF; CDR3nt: TGTGCCAGCGGGTTTAAAGAGACCCAGTACTTC
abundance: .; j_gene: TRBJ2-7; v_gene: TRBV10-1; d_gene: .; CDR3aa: CASSVSPYYEQYF; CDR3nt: TGCGCCAGCAGTGTAAGTCCCTACTACGAGCAGTACTTC
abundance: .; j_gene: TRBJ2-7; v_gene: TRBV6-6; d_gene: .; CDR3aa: CASSPWSSGRPYEQYF; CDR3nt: TGTGCCAGCAGTCCGTGGTCGAGCGGCCGGCCCTACGAGCAGTACTTC
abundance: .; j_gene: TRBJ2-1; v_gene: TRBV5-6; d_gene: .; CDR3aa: CASGRHSTYNEQFF; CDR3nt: TGTGCGAGCGGGCGTCATTCGACCTACAATGAGCAGTTCTTC
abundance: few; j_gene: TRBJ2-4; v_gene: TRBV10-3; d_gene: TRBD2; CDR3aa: CAISESPSGTDGGVQYF; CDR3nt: TGTGCCATCAGTGAATCCCCCAGCGGGACTGACGGTGGTGTTCAGTACTTC
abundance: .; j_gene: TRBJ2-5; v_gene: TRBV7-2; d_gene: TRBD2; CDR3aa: CASSLRASGSTETQYF; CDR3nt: TGTGCCAGCAGCTTGAGGGCTAGCGGGAGTACAGAGACCCAGTACTTC
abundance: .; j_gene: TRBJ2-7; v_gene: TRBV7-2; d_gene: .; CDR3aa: CASSGGREQYF; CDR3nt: TGTGCCAGCAGTGGGGGGCGCGAGCAGTACTTC
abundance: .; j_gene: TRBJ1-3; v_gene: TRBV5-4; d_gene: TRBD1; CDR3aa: CASSQDLPGGFGNTIYF; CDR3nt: TGCGCCAGCAGCCAAGATCTCCCAGGGGGCTTCGGAAACACCATATATTTT
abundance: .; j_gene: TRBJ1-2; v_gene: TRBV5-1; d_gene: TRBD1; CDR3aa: CASSVRQGARGYTF; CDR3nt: TGCGCCAGCAGCGTACGGCAGGGGGCAAGGGGCTACACCTTC
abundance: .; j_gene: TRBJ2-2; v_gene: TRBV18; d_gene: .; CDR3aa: CASSPQRTGELFF; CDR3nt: TGTGCCAGCTCACCCCAGCGGACTGGGGAGCTGTTTTTT
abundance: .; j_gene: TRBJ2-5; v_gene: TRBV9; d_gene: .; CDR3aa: CASSVSGVGQETQYF; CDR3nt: TGTGCCAGCAGCGTCTCCGGGGTGGGTCAAGAGACCCAGTACTTC
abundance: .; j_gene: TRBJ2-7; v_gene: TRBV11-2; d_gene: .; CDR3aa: CASSFWDIYEQYF; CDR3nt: TGTGCCAGCAGCTTTTGGGACATCTACGAGCAGTACTTC
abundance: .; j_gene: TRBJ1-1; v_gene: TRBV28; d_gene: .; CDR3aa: CASSLGGFTEAFF; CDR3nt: TGTGCCAGCAGTCTGGGCGGGTTCACTGAAGCTTTCTTT